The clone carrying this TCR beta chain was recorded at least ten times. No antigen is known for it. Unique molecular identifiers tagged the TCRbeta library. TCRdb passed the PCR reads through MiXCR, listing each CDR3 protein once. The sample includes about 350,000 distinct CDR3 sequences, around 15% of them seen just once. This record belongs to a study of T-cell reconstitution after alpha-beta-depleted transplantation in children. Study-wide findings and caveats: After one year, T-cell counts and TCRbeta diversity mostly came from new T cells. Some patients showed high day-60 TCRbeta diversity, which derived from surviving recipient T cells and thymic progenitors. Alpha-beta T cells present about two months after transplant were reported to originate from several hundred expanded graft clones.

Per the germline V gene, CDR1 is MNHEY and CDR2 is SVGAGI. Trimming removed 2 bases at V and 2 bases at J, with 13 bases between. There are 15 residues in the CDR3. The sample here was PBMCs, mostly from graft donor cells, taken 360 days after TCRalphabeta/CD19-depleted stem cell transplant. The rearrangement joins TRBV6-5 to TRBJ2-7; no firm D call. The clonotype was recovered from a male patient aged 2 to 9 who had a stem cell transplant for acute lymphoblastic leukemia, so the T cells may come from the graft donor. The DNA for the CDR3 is TGTGCCAGCAGTTACGCTCTTAAAAGTACCTACGAGCAGTACTTC. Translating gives CASSYALKSTYEQYF.